Shown below are 14 T cell receptor beta chains from a single sample sequenced in a study of blood T cell repertoires in COVID-19. Profiled with immunoSEQ multiplex PCR; TCRdb holds only in-frame clones, not every one. The sample holds around 150,000 clones; 65% to 85% are singletons and the top ten take roughly 13%. Specimen: peripheral blood. Every receptor here comes from a woman aged 80 or older with acute or convalescent COVID-19.

The rearrangement links TRBV5-4 to TRBJ2-3; D is perhaps TRBD2 (5 bases). The V end was cut by 0 bases, the J end by 0 bases, with 8 bases between. Germline V gene lookup returns CDR1 SGHNT and CDR2 YYREEE (reference sequence). CDR3 length equals 15 residues. The CDR3 here is CASSLGGFSTDTQYF. DNA for the CDR3: TGTGCCAGCAGCTTGGGAGGGTTTAGCACAGATACGCAGTATTTT. Based on the CDR3 plus reference TRBV5-4 and TRBJ2-3, the full variable domain is ETGVTQSPTHLIKTRGQQVTLRCSSQSGHNTVSWYQQALGQGPQFIFQYYREEENGRGNFPPRFSGLQFPNYSSELNVNALELDDSALYLCASSLGGFSTDTQYFGPGTRLTVL.

This clone was observed a single time. The chain has TRBV5-4 and TRBJ1-2; TRBD1 might be the D (5 bases). The CDR3 has 14 amino acids. The germline gives CDR1 SGHNT, CDR2 YYREEE (reference sequence). The V end lost 0 bases, the J end lost 2 bases, and 8 bases lay between the germline ends. The CDR3 nucleotides are TGTGCCAGCAGCTTGGGACAGTTGAACTATGGCTACACCTTC. Protein: CASSLGQLNYGYTF.

The rearrangement links TRBV9 to TRBJ2-1; 10 nucleotides align to TRBD2. The length of the CDR3 is 15 residues. J lost 6 bases, V lost 3 bases, and 6 bases had no gene match. The V gene's germline CDR1 is SGDLS and CDR2 YYNGEE. CDR3 protein: CASSESGRAGNEQFF. The CDR3 DNA sequence: TGTGCCAGCAGCGAAAGCGGGAGGGCGGGCAATGAGCAGTTCTTC.

The chain carries TRBV7-6 and TRBJ2-5; possible D gene TRBD2, 6 bases. The V end lost 1 base, the J end lost 1 base, and 7 bases lay between the germline ends. CDR1 is SGHVS, CDR2 FNYEAQ, per germline. The CDR3 covers 14 residues. The CDR3: CASSLGGAQETQYF. CDR3 DNA sequence: TGTGCCAGCAGCTTAGGCGGGGCCCAAGAGACCCAGTACTTC.

This chain uses TRBV12-2 with TRBJ2-7; the table's D call, TRBD1, has no DNA check behind it. TRBV12-2 is marked as a pseudogene. The CDR3 sequence is 14 residues long. This CDR3 is CASRLGSFSYEQYF. The DNA of the CDR3 is TGTGCAAGTCGCTTAGGCAGTTTCTCCTACGAGCAGTACTTC.

The gene calls are TRBV19 and TRBJ2-5; 7 bases agree with TRBD2. The CDR3 consists of 18 residues. Losses at the gene ends were 5 bases for V and 3 bases for J; bases not matched to a gene: 18. From germline, CDR1 is LNHDA and CDR2 SQIVND (reference sequence). CDR3 protein: CASSPSGRGSRAKETQYF. The CDR3 nucleotides read TGTGCCAGTAGTCCCTCCGGGCGGGGGTCCCGGGCAAAAGAGACCCAGTACTTC.

The chain joins TRBV3-1 (or the pseudogene TRBV3-2) to TRBJ1-6, with TRBD1 as a possible D gene (6 bases). The CDR3 totals 13 residues. The V and J ends lost 2 bases and 10 bases respectively, with 9 bases between them. CDR1 is LGHDT and CDR2 is YNNKEL in the germline V gene (reference sequence). The CDR3 region has the DNA TGTGCCAGCAGCCAAACAGGGACCTCACCCCTCCACTTT. Residues: CASSQTGTSPLHF.

J is TRBJ2-1 and V is TRBV28; TRBD1 matches 7 bases. CDR3 size: 13 residues. CDR1 is MDHEN and CDR2 is SYDVKM in the germline V gene. V shed 5 bases and J 10 bases; nucleotides not matched to a gene: 8. Here the CDR3 reads CASSLDRAREQFF. The CDR3 coding sequence is TGTGCCAGCAGTCTCGACAGGGCGAGGGAGCAGTTCTTC.

CDR3 nucleotide sequence: TGTGCCAGCAGTGCCTCCGGGACACTTTCCTACAATGAGCAGTTCTTC. This gives the protein CASSASGTLSYNEQFF. The V gene is TRBV6-1, the J gene TRBJ2-1, with a tentative D call TRBD1 (6 bases). V shed 4 bases and J shed 1 base, with 14 bases lying between them. Germline lookup yields CDR1 MNHNS and CDR2 SASEGT. CDR3 length: 16 residues.

V is TRBV18 and J is TRBJ2-7; tentatively, D is TRBD2 (6 bases). Germline assignment: CDR1 KGHSH and CDR2 LQKENI. V shed 5 bases and J shed 2 bases, with 16 bases lying between them. CDR3 length: 15 residues. In DNA, the CDR3 is TGTGCCAGCTCAGCTACCGCTGGCGGGGCCTACGAGCAGTACTTC. Protein: CASSATAGGAYEQYF.

The chain has TRBV28 and TRBJ1-3; perhaps TRBD1 as D (5 bases). Germline V gene data show CDR1 as MDHEN and CDR2 as SYDVKM. The CDR3 spans 16 residues. Trimming pared 2 bases from V and 0 bases from J, leaving 11 bases between. CDR3: CASSLKPRASGNTIYF. The CDR3 DNA reads TGTGCCAGCAGTTTAAAACCCAGGGCCTCTGGAAACACCATATATTTT.

The J gene is TRBJ1-1, the V gene TRBV19; TRBD1 aligns across 7 bases. J lost 4 bases, V lost 5 bases, and 13 bases had no gene match. The CDR3 loop spans 16 amino acids. Per germline, CDR1 LNHDA and CDR2 SQIVND (reference sequence). CDR3 region: CASSGDRVSSATEAFF. CDR3 coding DNA: TGTGCCAGTAGTGGAGACAGGGTATCCTCTGCCACTGAAGCTTTCTTT.

The chain uses TRBV2 and TRBJ1-1; D possibly corresponds to TRBD1 (5 bases). With 4 bases removed from V and 7 bases from J, the gap between germline ends came to 7 bases. From germline, CDR1 is SNHLY and CDR2 FYNNEI. This CDR3 contains 11 residues. In nucleotides, the CDR3 is TGTGCCAGCAGTGGACAGATTGAAGCTTTCTTT. Amino acids: CASSGQIEAFF.

The chain joins TRBV6-5 to TRBJ1-2, with D unresolved. Trimming removed 6 bases from V and 0 bases from J, with 8 bases in between. The V gene's germline CDR1 is MNHEY and CDR2 SVGAGI. The CDR3 is 13 amino acids. CDR3 in DNA: TGTGCCAGCAGACGAGCCTCTAACTATGGCTACACCTTC. Encoded protein: CASRRASNYGYTF.